The T cell receptor beta chain described here comes from a study of blood T cell repertoires in COVID-19. In the study overall: Italy, Spain and the United States were the sources of the convalescent and acute COVID-19 samples. From T cells, B-cell-depleted T cells, or PBMCs came the material, which was cDNA or gDNA.

Per the original methods: Nucleated cell number was recorded as an estimate derived from reference gene primer amplification. TCRdb's table, derived via immunoSEQ multiplex PCR, lists solely in-frame clones and lacks some. V and J calls and clone size are given by that table; D and trimming were obtained from the DNA. The data hold 150,000 to 200,000 clones, with about nine tenths observed a single time. The source material was peripheral blood. The receptor was isolated from a woman aged 70-85 years with acute or convalescent COVID-19.

CDR3 nucleotide sequence: TGTGCCAGCAGCGTATCCAGGGGGCTTAATTCACCCCTCCACTTT. Translated: CASSVSRGLNSPLHF. The gene calls are TRBV9 and TRBJ1-6, with TRBD1 matching 8 bases. The CDR3 length is 15 residues. With 1 base clipped from V and 6 bases from J, the junction kept 3 bases outside the gene matches. Germline CDR1 and CDR2: SGDLS and YYNGEE.